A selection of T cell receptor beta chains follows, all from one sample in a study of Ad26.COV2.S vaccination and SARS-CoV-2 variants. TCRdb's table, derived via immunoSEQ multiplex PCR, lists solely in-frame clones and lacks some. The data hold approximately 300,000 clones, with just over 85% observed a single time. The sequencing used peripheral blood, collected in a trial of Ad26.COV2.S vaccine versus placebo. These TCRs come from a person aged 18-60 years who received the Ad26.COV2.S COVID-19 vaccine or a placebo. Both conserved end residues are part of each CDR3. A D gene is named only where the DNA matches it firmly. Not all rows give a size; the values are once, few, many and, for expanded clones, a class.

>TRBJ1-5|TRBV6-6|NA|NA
CASSFDSKSNQPQHF
TGTGCCAGCAGTTTTGACAGTAAAAGCAATCAGCCCCAGCATTTT
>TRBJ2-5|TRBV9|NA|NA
CASSAEGRSQETQYF
TGTGCCAGCAGCGCCGAGGGACGGTCCCAAGAGACCCAGTACTTC
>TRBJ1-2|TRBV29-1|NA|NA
CSVEVGPGYGYTF
TGCAGCGTTGAAGTTGGGCCAGGCTATGGCTACACCTTC
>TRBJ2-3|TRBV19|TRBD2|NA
CASSIASGAGDTQYF
TGTGCCAGTAGTATAGCGAGCGGGGCGGGAGATACGCAGTATTTT
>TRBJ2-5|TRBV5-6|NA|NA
CASSNSDRTRRTQYF
TGTGCCAGCAGCAATTCAGACAGGACGCGGCGGACCCAGTACTTC
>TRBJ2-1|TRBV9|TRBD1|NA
CASSTGQGPYNEQFF
TGTGCCAGCAGCACGGGACAGGGGCCCTACAATGAGCAGTTCTTC
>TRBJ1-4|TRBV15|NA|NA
CATSILAEKLFF
TGTGCCACCAGCATCCTGGCGGAAAAACTGTTTTTT
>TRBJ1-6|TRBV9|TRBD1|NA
CASSVGLDRANSPLHF
TGTGCCAGCAGCGTAGGTCTGGACAGGGCTAATTCACCCCTCCACTTT
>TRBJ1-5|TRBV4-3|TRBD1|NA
CASSQDGQVNQPQHF
TGCGCCAGCAGCCAAGATGGACAGGTGAATCAGCCCCAGCATTTT
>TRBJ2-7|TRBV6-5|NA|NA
CASSYNERGYEQYF
TGTGCCAGTAGTTACAACGAAAGGGGCTACGAGCAGTACTTC
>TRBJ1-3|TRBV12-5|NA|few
CASKASGNTIYF
TGTGCTAGTAAAGCCTCTGGAAACACCATATATTTT
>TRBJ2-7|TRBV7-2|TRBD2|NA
CASSSPGLAGTEQYF
TGTGCCAGCAGCTCGCCGGGACTAGCGGGGACGGAGCAGTACTTC
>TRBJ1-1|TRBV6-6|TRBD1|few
CASSRGAMNTEAFF
TGTGCCAGCAGCAGGGGGGCCATGAACACTGAAGCTTTCTTT
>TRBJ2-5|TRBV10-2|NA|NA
CASSDQGLIQETQYF
TGCGCCAGCAGTGACCAAGGCCTGATACAAGAGACCCAGTACTTC
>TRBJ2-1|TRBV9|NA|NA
CASSVEGPSSYNEQFF
TGTGCCAGCAGCGTAGAAGGGCCTTCTTCCTACAATGAGCAGTTCTTC
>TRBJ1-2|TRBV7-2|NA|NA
CASSPRQLYGYTF
TGTGCCAGCAGCCCCAGACAGTTGTATGGCTACACCTTC
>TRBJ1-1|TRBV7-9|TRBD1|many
CASNPQGAGTEAFF
TGTGCCAGCAATCCACAGGGGGCGGGCACTGAAGCTTTCTTT
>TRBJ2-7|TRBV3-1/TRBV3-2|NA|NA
CASSQSYEQYF
TGTGCCAGCAGTCAGTCCTACGAGCAGTACTTC
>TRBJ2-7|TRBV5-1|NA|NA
CASSPGDPVLEQYF
TGCGCCAGCAGCCCGGGGGACCCCGTCCTCGAGCAGTACTTC
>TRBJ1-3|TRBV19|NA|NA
CATLRASGNTIYF
TGTGCCACCTTGCGGGCCTCTGGAAACACCATATATTTT
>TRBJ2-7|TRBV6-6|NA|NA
CASSYYPGYEQYF
TGTGCCAGCAGTTACTATCCAGGCTACGAGCAGTACTTC
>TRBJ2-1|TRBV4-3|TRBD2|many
CASSQSGETYNEQFF
TGCGCCAGCAGCCAGAGCGGGGAGACGTACAATGAGCAGTTCTTC
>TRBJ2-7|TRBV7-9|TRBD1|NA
CASSGQGRYEQYF
TGTGCCAGCAGCGGACAGGGGCGGTACGAGCAGTACTTC
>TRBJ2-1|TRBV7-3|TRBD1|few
CASSPGGRGNEQFF
TGTGCCAGCAGCCCAGGGGGAAGGGGCAATGAGCAGTTCTTC
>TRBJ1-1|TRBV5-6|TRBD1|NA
CASSPDRGRNTEAFF
TGTGCCAGCAGCCCTGACAGGGGGCGGAACACTGAAGCTTTCTTT
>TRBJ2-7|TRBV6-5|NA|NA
CASSLQGRSYEQYF
TGTGCCAGCAGCCTACAGGGTCGATCCTACGAGCAGTACTTC
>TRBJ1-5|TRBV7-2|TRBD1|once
CASSSDRIGNQPQHF
TGTGCCAGCAGCTCGGACAGGATCGGCAATCAGCCCCAGCATTTT
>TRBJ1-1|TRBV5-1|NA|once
CASSPARGGEGTEAFF
TGCGCCAGCAGCCCCGCGAGGGGAGGTGAAGGCACTGAAGCTTTCTTT
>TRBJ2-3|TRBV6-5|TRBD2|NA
CASRLAATDTQYF
TGTGCCAGCCGACTAGCGGCCACAGATACGCAGTATTTT
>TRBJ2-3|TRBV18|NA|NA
CASSPTRLLADTQYF
TGTGCCAGCTCACCGACCCGACTCTTGGCAGATACGCAGTATTTT
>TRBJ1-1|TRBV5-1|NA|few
CASRKDGYTEAFF
TGCGCCAGCAGGAAGGACGGGTACACTGAAGCTTTCTTT
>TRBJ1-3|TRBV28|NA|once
CASSLLQGNTIYF
TGTGCCAGCAGTTTGCTACAAGGAAACACCATATATTTT
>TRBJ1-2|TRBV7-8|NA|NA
CASSLGGPSGANYGYTF
TGTGCCAGCAGCTTAGGGGGTCCTTCGGGGGCCAACTATGGCTACACCTTC
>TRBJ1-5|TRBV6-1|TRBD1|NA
CASSEGEGDRVRPQHF
TGTGCCAGCAGTGAAGGGGAAGGGGACAGGGTTCGGCCCCAGCATTTT
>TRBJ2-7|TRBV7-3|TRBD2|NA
CASSLAGTSGYEQYF
TGTGCCAGCAGCTTGGCCGGGACTAGCGGCTACGAGCAGTACTTC
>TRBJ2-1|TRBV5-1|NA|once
CASSLLPGSYNEQFF
TGCGCCAGCAGCTTGCTTCCCGGCTCCTACAATGAGCAGTTCTTC
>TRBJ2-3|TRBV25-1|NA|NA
CASSVGDTSTDTQYF
TGTGCCAGCAGTGTCGGGGACACATCCACAGATACGCAGTATTTT
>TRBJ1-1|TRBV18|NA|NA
CASSPLDSTATEAFF
TGTGCCAGCTCACCACTCGACAGTACCGCCACTGAAGCTTTCTTT
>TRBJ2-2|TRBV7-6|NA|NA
CASSLEAGAIHNTGELFF
TGTGCCAGCAGCTTAGAGGCGGGGGCCATACATAACACCGGGGAGCTGTTTTTT
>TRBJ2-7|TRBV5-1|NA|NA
CASRKVSSYEQYF
TGCGCCAGCAGGAAGGTCAGCTCCTACGAGCAGTACTTC
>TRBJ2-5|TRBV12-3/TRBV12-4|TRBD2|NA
CASNERGVETQYF
TGTGCCAGCAACGAGCGGGGAGTAGAGACCCAGTACTTC
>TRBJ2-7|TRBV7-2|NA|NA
CASSLDSVLREQYF
TGTGCCAGCAGCTTAGATTCAGTACTCCGGGAGCAGTACTTC
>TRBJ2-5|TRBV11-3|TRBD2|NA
CASSLGVLAGTKETQYF
TGTGCCAGCAGCTTAGGAGTACTAGCGGGGACCAAAGAGACCCAGTACTTC
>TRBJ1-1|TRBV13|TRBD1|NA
CASSPDRRDGNTEAFF
TGTGCCAGCAGCCCGGACAGGAGGGACGGGAACACTGAAGCTTTCTTT
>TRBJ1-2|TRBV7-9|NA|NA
CASSLPGRVDGYTF
TGTGCCAGCAGCTTGCCCGGACGGGTAGATGGCTACACCTTC
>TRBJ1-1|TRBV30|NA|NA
CAWGGRRNTEAFF
TGTGCCTGGGGGGGACGGCGGAACACTGAAGCTTTCTTT
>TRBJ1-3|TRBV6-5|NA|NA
CASRSGPRSGNTIYF
TGTGCCAGCCGCTCAGGGCCCCGCTCTGGAAACACCATATATTTT
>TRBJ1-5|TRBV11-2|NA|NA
CASSLSLNQPQHF
TGTGCCAGCAGCTTATCACTGAATCAGCCCCAGCATTTT
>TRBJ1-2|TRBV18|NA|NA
CASSPQREGTYGYTF
TGTGCCAGCTCGCCTCAGAGGGAAGGGACCTATGGCTACACCTTC
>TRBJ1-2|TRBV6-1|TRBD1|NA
CASSEAQGDGYTF
TGTGCCAGCAGTGAAGCGCAGGGGGATGGCTACACCTTC
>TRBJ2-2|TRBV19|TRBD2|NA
CASRPTSGGRTGELFF
TGTGCCAGTCGCCCCACTAGCGGGGGGAGGACCGGGGAGCTGTTTTTT
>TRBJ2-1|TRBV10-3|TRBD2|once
CAISPTSGVNEQFF
TGTGCCATCAGCCCCACTAGCGGGGTCAATGAGCAGTTCTTC
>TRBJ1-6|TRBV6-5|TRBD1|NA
CASSRTGVGSPLHF
TGTGCCAGCAGTAGGACAGGGGTAGGCTCACCCCTCCACTTT
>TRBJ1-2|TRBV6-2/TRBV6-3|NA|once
CASSYSRAGNYGYTF
TGTGCCAGCAGTTACTCCAGGGCGGGGAACTATGGCTACACCTTC
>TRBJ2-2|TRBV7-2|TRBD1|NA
CATQTGATGELFF
TGTGCCACCCAGACAGGGGCGACCGGGGAGCTGTTTTTT
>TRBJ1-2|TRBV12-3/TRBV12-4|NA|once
CASSFYRNYGYTF
TGTGCCAGCAGTTTCTACAGAAACTATGGCTACACCTTC
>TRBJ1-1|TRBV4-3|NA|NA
CASSQGGRVTEAFF
TGCGCCAGCAGCCAAGGGGGCAGGGTAACTGAAGCTTTCTTT
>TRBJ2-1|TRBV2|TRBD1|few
CASMRDRGSDEQFF
TGTGCCAGCATGAGGGACAGGGGTTCCGATGAGCAGTTCTTC
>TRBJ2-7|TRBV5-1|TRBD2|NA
CASSPGGGWEQYF
TGCGCCAGCAGCCCGGGGGGGGGCTGGGAGCAGTACTTC